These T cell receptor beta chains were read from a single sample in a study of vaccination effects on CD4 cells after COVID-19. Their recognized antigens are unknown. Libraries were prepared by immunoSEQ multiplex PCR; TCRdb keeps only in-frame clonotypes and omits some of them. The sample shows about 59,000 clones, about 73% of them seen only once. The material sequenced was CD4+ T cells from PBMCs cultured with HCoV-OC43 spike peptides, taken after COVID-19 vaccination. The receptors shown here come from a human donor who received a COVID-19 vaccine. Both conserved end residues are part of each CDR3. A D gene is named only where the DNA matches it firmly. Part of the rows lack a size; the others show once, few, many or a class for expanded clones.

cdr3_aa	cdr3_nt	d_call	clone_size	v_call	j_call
CASSYNRWGNEKLFF	TGTGCCAGCAGTTACAATCGGTGGGGTAATGAAAAACTGTTTTTT	.	.	TRBV6-5	TRBJ1-4
CASSPGQGASPLHF	TGCGCCAGCAGCCCGGGACAGGGGGCTTCACCCCTCCACTTT	TRBD1	.	TRBV5-1	TRBJ1-6
CASSSRQGNTEAFF	TGTGCCAGCAGCTCTCGACAGGGTAACACTGAAGCTTTCTTT	TRBD1	.	TRBV9	TRBJ1-1
CASRWAGETQYF	TGTGCCAGCCGATGGGCGGGGGAGACCCAGTACTTC	.	.	TRBV3-1/TRBV3-2	TRBJ2-5
CASSLGFLRTQYF	TGTGCCAGCAGCTTAGGGTTCTTAAGGACCCAGTACTTC	.	many	TRBV11-1	TRBJ2-5
CASSPGQDHRPSNYGYTF	TGTGCCAGCAGCCCGGGACAGGACCATAGACCCTCTAACTATGGCTACACCTTC	TRBD1	.	TRBV5-8	TRBJ1-2
CASREGSANTQYF	TGTGCCAGCAGGGAGGGATCTGCTAATACGCAGTATTTT	.	.	TRBV6-5	TRBJ2-3
CASSDSTLNTGELFF	TGTGCCAGCAGTGACTCCACATTGAACACCGGGGAGCTGTTTTTT	.	.	TRBV6-4	TRBJ2-2
CASSSRGGGSTDTQYF	TGTGCCAGCAGCTCAAGAGGGGGGGGTAGCACAGATACGCAGTATTTT	.	.	TRBV9	TRBJ2-3
CATSAPSQGSRDTQYF	TGTGCCACCAGTGCCCCTTCCCAGGGTTCGCGGGATACGCAGTATTTT	.	once	TRBV24-1	TRBJ2-3
CASRPTGGLLNYGYTF	TGTGCCAGCAGGCCTACAGGCGGATTATTAAACTATGGCTACACCTTC	.	.	TRBV6-2/TRBV6-3	TRBJ1-2
CASSLKRTGELFF	TGTGCCAGCAGCCTAAAAAGAACCGGGGAGCTGTTTTTT	.	.	TRBV6-5	TRBJ2-2
CASSQGLGTTNEKLFF	TGCGCCAGCAGCCAGGGGTTAGGCACAACTAATGAAAAACTGTTTTTT	.	.	TRBV4-1	TRBJ1-4
CASSPSTGTTWNEQFF	TGCGCCAGCAGCCCCTCTACCGGGACAACGTGGAATGAGCAGTTCTTC	.	.	TRBV5-1	TRBJ2-1
CSSFGGGGREETQYF	TGCAGCTCCTTTGGAGGGGGAGGTCGGGAGGAGACCCAGTACTTC	.	.	TRBV29-1	TRBJ2-5
CASTSGTGGNEQFF	TGCGCCAGCACCTCCGGGACAGGGGGCAATGAGCAGTTCTTC	TRBD1	.	TRBV10-2	TRBJ2-1
CASSAHDTQYF	TGTGCCAGCAGCGCCCATGATACGCAGTATTTT	.	.	TRBV6-2/TRBV6-3	TRBJ2-3
CASSGTFNYGYTF	TGTGCCAGCAGTGGGACCTTTAACTATGGCTACACCTTC	.	.	TRBV6-6	TRBJ1-2
CASSPSVTVSNQPQHF	TGTGCCAGCTCACCGTCAGTCACGGTTAGCAATCAGCCCCAGCATTTT	.	few	TRBV18	TRBJ1-5
CASSLGVNYGYTF	TGTGCCAGCAGCTTGGGGGTCAACTATGGCTACACCTTC	.	.	TRBV7-2	TRBJ1-2
CATSRDLSTVRLANQETQYF	TGTGCCACCAGCAGAGATCTCAGCACAGTTCGACTAGCGAATCAAGAGACCCAGTACTTC	TRBD2	once	TRBV15	TRBJ2-5
CASSPYLNTDTQYF	TGTGCCAGCAGCCCCTACTTAAACACAGATACGCAGTATTTT	.	.	TRBV7-2	TRBJ2-3
CASSRGLGSTDTQYF	TGTGCCAGCAGCCGGGGGCTGGGTAGTACAGATACGCAGTATTTT	.	.	TRBV11-2	TRBJ2-3
CASSHTRSYGYTF	TGTGCCAGCAGCCATACGAGGTCCTATGGCTACACCTTC	.	.	TRBV14	TRBJ1-2
CASSLRGRGMNTEAFF	TGTGCCAGCAGCTTAAGGGGAAGGGGGATGAACACTGAAGCTTTCTTT	.	.	TRBV7-2	TRBJ1-1
CAWTKKAGTVNTGELFF	TGTGCCTGGACCAAAAAAGCAGGGACAGTTAACACCGGGGAGCTGTTTTTT	TRBD1	.	TRBV30	TRBJ2-2
CASSQQGFRTDTQYF	TGTGCCAGCAGCCAACAGGGGTTTAGAACAGATACGCAGTATTTT	.	.	TRBV14	TRBJ2-3
CASSLVSGGGYTF	TGTGCCAGCAGTTTAGTATCAGGGGGTGGCTACACCTTC	TRBD1	.	TRBV12-3/TRBV12-4	TRBJ1-2
CATSEPGPRGHIQYF	TGTGCCACCAGTGAGCCGGGTCCTAGGGGGCACATTCAGTACTTC	TRBD1	.	TRBV24-1	TRBJ2-4
CASSLVRGRGTGELFF	TGTGCCAGCAGCTTGGTCAGGGGCAGGGGCACCGGGGAGCTGTTTTTT	.	.	TRBV5-6	TRBJ2-2
CASSITGGQGHF	TGTGCCAGTAGTATAACAGGGGGCCAGGGGCATTTT	TRBD1	once	TRBV19	TRBJ1-5
CASSRGAEETQYF	TGTGCCAGCAGTCGGGGGGCCGAAGAGACCCAGTACTTC	.	.	TRBV6-5	TRBJ2-5
CATSRDQRYGYTF	TGTGCCACCAGCAGAGACCAGAGGTATGGCTACACCTTC	.	.	TRBV15	TRBJ1-2
CASSFGGEGHEQFF	TGCGCCAGCAGCTTTGGCGGCGAAGGCCATGAGCAGTTCTTC	.	.	TRBV5-1	TRBJ2-1
CASSLVAGELFF	TGCGCCAGCAGCTTGGTTGCCGGGGAGCTGTTTTTT	.	.	TRBV5-1	TRBJ2-2
CATSDDRDSNEQFF	TGTGCCACCAGTGATGACAGGGATAGCAATGAGCAGTTCTTC	TRBD1	.	TRBV24-1	TRBJ2-1
CASSKDVSKDTQYF	TGTGCCAGCAGTAAGGACGTATCCAAGGATACGCAGTATTTT	.	.	TRBV28	TRBJ2-3